This T cell receptor beta chain was sequenced for a study of blood T cell repertoires in COVID-19. The table came from immunoSEQ multiplex PCR; TCRdb's copy has only in-frame clones and leaves some out. This sample has some 230,000 clones, with roughly 84% found just once. Germline V gene data show CDR1 as GTSNPN and CDR2 as SVGIG (reference sequence). This CDR3 is 13 amino acids long. The ends lost 2 bases at V and 8 bases at J; junction bases unmatched: 3. Sequenced: peripheral blood. The source is an older woman with acute or convalescent COVID-19. The chain links TRBV30 to TRBJ1-6; TRBD1 agrees at 7 bases. Here the CDR3 reads CAWSNRGDSPLHF. CDR3 nucleotide sequence: TGTGCCTGGAGTAACAGGGGCGATTCACCCCTCCACTTT.